The sequence of this T cell receptor (beta chain) was determined in a study of OX40 agonist ivuxolimab in advanced cancers. Background on the study: Ivuxolimab, an agonist antibody against OX40 (CD134), was given to patients.

This table comes from immunoSEQ multiplex PCR, and its TCRdb copy is limited to in-frame clones, with some not included. There are 77,000 or so clones in the sample; around 92% occur only once, and around 0.5% lies in the top ten. Germline V gene sequence: CDR1 SGHVS, CDR2 FNYEAQ. This CDR3 contains 11 residues. Trimming removed 2 bases from V and 3 bases from J, with 2 bases in between. V is TRBV7-6 and J is TRBJ2-7; D is uncertain. This sample comprised CD4+ or CD8+ T cells sorted from blood, obtained in a trial of the OX40 agonist ivuxolimab. This clonotype was sampled from an adult with an advanced solid tumor such as melanoma, head and neck, liver or kidney cancer. CDR3 sequence (DNA): TGTGCCAGCAGCTTAAGCTACGAGCAGTACTTC. Translating it yields CASSLSYEQYF.